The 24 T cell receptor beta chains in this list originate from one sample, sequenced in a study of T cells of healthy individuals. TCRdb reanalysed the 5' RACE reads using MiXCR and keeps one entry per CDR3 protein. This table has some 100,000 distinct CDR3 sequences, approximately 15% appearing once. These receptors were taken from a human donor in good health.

CDR3 sequence reads: CASSQASVRGAYEQYF. CDR3 nucleotides: TGTGCCAGCAGCCAAGCTAGCGTTCGGGGCGCCTACGAGCAGTACTTC. The J gene is TRBJ2-7, the V gene TRBV2; maybe TRBD2 (6 bases). Germline CDR1 is SNHLY and CDR2 is FYNNEI. V lost 6 bases and J lost 2, with 20 bases in between. The CDR3 sequence is 16 residues long.

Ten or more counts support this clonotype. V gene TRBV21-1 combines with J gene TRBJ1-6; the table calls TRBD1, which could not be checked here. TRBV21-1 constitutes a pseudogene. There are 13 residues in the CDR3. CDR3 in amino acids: CASSKGGERPLHF. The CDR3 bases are TGTGCCAGCAGCAAAGGGGGGGAGCGCCCCCTCCACTTT.

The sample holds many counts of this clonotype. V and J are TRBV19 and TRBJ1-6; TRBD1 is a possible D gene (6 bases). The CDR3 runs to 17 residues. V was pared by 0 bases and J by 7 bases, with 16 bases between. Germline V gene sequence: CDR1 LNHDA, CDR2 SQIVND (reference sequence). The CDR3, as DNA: TGTGCCAGTAGTATAGATCGGTTGTACCAGGGGAATTCACCCCTCCACTTT. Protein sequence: CASSIDRLYQGNSPLHF. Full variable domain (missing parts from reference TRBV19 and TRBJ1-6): DGGITQSPKYLFRKEGQNVTLSCEQNLNHDAMYWYRQDPGQGLRLIYYSQIVNDFQKGDIAEGYSVSREKKESFPLTVTSAQKNPTAFYLCASSIDRLYQGNSPLHFGNGTRLTVT.

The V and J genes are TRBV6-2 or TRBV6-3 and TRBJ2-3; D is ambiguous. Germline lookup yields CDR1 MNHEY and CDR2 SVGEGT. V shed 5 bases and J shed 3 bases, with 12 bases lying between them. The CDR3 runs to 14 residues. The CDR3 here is CASSDTTTTDTQYF. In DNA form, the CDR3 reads TGTGCCAGCAGTGACACCACGACAACAGATACGCAGTATTTT.

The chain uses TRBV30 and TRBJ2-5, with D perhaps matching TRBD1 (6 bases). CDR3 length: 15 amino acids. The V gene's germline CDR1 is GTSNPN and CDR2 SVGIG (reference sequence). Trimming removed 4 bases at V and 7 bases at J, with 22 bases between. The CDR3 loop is CAWNRPTGFGGTQYF. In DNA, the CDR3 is TGTGCCTGGAACAGACCGACAGGATTCGGCGGGACCCAGTACTTC.

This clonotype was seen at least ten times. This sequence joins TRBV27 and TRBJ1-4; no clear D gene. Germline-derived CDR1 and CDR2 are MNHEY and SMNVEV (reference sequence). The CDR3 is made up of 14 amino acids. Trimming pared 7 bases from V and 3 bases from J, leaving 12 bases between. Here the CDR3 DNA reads TGTGCCAGCAAGGAGGTTGCAGCTAATGAAAAACTGTTTTTT. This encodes CASKEVAANEKLFF.

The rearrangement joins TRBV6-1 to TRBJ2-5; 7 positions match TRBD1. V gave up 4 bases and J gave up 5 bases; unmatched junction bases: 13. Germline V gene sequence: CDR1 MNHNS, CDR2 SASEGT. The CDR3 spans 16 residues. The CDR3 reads CASSGPTQGFEETQYF. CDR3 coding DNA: TGTGCCAGCAGTGGCCCGACACAGGGGTTTGAGGAGACCCAGTACTTC.

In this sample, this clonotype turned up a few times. This CDR3 is CASSLWRANEKLFF. CDR3 DNA sequence: TGTGCCAGCAGCCTCTGGCGCGCAAATGAAAAACTGTTTTTT. This chain connects TRBV6-6 to TRBJ1-4; D unclear. Germline V gene lookup returns CDR1 MNHNY and CDR2 SVGAGI (reference sequence). Trimming shortened V by 6 bases and J by 5 bases, and 13 bases separated the two germline ends. This CDR3 contains 14 residues.

DNA for the CDR3: TGCAGTGTCCAATCGGCTAAACAGGGCTATGAGCAGTTCTTC. Protein product: CSVQSAKQGYEQFF. The rearrangement joins TRBV20-1 to TRBJ2-1; the D gene is possibly TRBD1 (6 bases). The CDR3 is 14 residues long. Trimming took off 7 bases at V and 8 bases at J, with 21 bases between the two ends. In germline, CDR1 is DFQATT, CDR2 SNEGSKA (reference sequence).

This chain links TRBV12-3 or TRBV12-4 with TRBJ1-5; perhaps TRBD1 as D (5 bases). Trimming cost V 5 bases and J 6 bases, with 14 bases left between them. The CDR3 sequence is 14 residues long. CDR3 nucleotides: TGTGCCAGCAGTCCGCGAGGGGTCGGTCAGCCCCAGCATTTT. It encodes CASSPRGVGQPQHF.

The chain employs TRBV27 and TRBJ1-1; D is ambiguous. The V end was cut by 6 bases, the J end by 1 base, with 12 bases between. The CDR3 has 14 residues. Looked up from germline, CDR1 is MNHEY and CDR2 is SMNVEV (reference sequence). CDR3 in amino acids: CASRSGFGNTEAFF. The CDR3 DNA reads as TGTGCCAGCAGATCGGGATTTGGGAACACTGAAGCTTTCTTT.

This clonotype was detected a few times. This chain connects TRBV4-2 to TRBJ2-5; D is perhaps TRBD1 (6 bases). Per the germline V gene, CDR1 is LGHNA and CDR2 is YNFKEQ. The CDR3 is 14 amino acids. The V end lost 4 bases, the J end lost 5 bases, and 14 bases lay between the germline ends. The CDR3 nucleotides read TGTGCCAGCAGCCGAAAGGGGGTCGTGGAGACCCAGTACTTC. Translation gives CASSRKGVVETQYF.

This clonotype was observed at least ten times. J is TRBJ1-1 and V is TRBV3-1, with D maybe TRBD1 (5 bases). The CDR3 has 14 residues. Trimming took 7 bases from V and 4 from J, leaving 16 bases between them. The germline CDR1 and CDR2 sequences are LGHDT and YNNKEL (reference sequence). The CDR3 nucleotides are TGTGCCAGCACCACGGGACTCGGGTCCACTGAAGCTTTCTTT. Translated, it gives CASTTGLGSTEAFF.

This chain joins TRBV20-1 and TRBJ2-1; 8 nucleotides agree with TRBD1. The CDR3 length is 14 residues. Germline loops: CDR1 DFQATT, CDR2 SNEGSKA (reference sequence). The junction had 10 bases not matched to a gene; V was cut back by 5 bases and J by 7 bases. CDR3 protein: CSALTGANSNEQFF. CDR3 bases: TGCAGTGCTCTGACAGGGGCAAATTCAAATGAGCAGTTCTTC.

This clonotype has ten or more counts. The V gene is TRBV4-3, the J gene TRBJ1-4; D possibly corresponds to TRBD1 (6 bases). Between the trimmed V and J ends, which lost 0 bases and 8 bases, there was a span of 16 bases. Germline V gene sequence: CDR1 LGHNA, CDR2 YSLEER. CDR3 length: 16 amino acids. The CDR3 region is CASSQDSRGAREKLFF. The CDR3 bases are TGCGCCAGCAGCCAAGATTCTCGGGGGGCGAGGGAAAAACTGTTTTTT.

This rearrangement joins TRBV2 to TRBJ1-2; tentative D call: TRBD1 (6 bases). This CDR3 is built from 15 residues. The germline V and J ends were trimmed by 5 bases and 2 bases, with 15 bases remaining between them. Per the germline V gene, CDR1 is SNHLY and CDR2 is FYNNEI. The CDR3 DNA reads TGTGCCAGCAGTAGAGAACAGGGTCCGAACTATGGCTACACCTTC. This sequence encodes CASSREQGPNYGYTF.

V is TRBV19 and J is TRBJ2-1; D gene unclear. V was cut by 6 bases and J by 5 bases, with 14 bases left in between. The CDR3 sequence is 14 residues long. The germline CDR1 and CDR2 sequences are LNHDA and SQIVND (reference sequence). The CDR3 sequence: CASRVAYRDNEQFF. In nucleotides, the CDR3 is TGTGCCAGTAGGGTTGCATATCGGGACAATGAGCAGTTCTTC.

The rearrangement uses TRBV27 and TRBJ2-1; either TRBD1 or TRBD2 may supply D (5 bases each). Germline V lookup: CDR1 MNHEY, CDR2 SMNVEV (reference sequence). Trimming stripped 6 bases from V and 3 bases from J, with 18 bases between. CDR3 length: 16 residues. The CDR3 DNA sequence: TGTGCCAGCAGCTTTACCGGGACCCCATTCTACAATGAGCAGTTCTTC. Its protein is CASSFTGTPFYNEQFF.

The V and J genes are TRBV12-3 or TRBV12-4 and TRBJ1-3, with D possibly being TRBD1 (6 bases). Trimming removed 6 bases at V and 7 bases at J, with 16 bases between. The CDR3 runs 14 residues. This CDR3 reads CASSFTGTRNTIYF. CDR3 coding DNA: TGTGCCAGCAGCTTCACAGGGACGAGGAACACCATATATTTT.

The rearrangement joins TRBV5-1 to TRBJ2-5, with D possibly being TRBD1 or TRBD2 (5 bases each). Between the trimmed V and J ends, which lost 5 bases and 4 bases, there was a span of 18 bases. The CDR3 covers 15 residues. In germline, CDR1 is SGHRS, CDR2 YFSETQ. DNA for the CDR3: TGCGCCAGCAGATTCGGGGCGCATACTGGAGAGACCCAGTACTTC. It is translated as CASRFGAHTGETQYF.

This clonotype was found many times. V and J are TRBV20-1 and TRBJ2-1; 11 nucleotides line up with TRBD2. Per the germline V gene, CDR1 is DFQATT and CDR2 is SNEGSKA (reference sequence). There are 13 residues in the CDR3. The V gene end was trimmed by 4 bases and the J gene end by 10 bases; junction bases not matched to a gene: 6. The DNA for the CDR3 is TGCAGTGCTAAACTAGCGGGAGTAGGGGAGCAGTTCTTC. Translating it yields CSAKLAGVGEQFF.

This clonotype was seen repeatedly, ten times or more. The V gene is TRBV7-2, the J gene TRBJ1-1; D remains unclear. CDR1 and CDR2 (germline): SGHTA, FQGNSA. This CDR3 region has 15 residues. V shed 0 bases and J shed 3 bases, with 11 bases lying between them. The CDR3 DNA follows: TGTGCCAGCAGCTTAGCTGGGGTATCGTACACTGAAGCTTTCTTT. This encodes CASSLAGVSYTEAFF.

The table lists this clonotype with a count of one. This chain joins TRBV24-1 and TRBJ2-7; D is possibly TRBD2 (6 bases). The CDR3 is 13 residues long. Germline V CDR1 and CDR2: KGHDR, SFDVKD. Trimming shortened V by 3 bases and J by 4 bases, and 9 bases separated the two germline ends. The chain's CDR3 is CATSDGGTYEQYF. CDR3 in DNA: TGTGCCACCAGTGATGGGGGGACTTACGAGCAGTACTTC.

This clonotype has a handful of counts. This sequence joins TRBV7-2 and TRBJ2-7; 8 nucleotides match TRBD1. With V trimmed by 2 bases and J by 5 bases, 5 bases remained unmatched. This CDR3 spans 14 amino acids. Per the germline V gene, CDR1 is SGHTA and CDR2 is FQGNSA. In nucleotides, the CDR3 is TGTGCCAGCAGCTTAACCCTACAGGGGGACGAGCAGTACTTC. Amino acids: CASSLTLQGDEQYF.